This TCR beta chain was observed in a study of T-cell reconstitution after alpha-beta-depleted transplantation in children. General study results and limits: Fresh T-cell production supplied most of the T-cell counts and diversity seen one year after transplant. Reports say that about two months after transplant, the alpha-beta T cells came out of several hundred graft clones that had expanded.

Of note for this clonotype: Its antigen is unknown.

Molecular barcoding with unique molecular identifiers was used for the TCRbeta library. TCRdb reprocessed the PCR reads with MiXCR, giving one entry per CDR3 protein. The data show about 340,000 distinct CDR3 sequences, around 15% seen once. CDR3 length: 14 amino acids. CDR1 MGHRA and CDR2 YSYEKL come from the germline V gene. V was pared by 4 bases and J by 4 bases, with 10 bases between. The source is a male patient aged 2-10 years who had a stem cell transplant for acute lymphoblastic leukemia, so the T cells may come from the graft donor. The starting material was PBMCs, mostly from graft donor cells, obtained 360 days after TCRalphabeta/CD19-depleted stem cell transplant. V is TRBV4-1 and J is TRBJ2-2; TRBD2 might be the D (5 bases). The CDR3 nucleotides read TGCGCCAGCAGCCTCACTAGTGGCACCGGGGAGCTGTTTTTT. It specifies CASSLTSGTGELFF.